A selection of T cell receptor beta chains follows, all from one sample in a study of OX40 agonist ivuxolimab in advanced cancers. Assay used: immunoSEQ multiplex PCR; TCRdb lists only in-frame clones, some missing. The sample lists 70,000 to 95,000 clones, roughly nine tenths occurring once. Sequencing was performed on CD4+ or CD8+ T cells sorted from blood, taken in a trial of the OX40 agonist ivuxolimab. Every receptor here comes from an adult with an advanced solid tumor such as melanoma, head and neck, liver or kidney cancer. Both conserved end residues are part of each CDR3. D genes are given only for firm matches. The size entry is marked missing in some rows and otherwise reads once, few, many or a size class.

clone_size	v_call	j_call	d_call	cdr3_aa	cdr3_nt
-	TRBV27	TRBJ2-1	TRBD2	CASSQRTSGSGEQFF	TGTGCCAGCAGCCAGAGGACTAGCGGGAGTGGTGAGCAGTTCTTC
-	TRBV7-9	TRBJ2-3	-	CASSITDTQYF	TGTGCCAGCAGCATCACAGATACGCAGTATTTT
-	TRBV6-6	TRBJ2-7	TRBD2	CASSTGLARRKQYF	TGTGCCAGCAGTACAGGACTAGCAAGGAGGAAGCAGTACTTC
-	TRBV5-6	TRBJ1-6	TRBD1	CASSLGGTGNSPLHF	TGTGCCAGCAGCTTGGGGGGGACAGGGAATTCACCCCTCCACTTT
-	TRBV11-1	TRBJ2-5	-	CASSPLAEGAQETQYF	TGTGCCAGCAGCCCCCTGGCGGAAGGGGCACAAGAGACCCAGTACTTC
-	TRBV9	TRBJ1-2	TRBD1	CASSGDRQAYGYTF	TGTGCCAGCAGCGGGGACAGACAGGCCTATGGCTACACCTTC
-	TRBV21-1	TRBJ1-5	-	CASRVDSPGQPQHF	TGTGCCAGCAGAGTAGATTCCCCTGGTCAGCCCCAGCATTTT
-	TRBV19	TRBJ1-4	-	CASSPMDATNEKLFF	TGTGCCAGTAGTCCGATGGACGCAACTAATGAAAAACTGTTTTTT
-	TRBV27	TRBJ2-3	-	CASSLQTMRDTQYF	TGTGCCAGCAGTTTACAAACAATGAGGGATACGCAGTATTTT
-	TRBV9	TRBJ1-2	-	CASSVGPAGPNYGYTF	TGTGCCAGCAGCGTAGGCCCCGCAGGACCCAACTATGGCTACACCTTC
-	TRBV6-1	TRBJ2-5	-	CASSEIGGIQETQYF	TGTGCCAGCAGTGAAATAGGGGGTATCCAAGAGACCCAGTACTTC
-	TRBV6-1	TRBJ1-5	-	CASSSGNQPQHF	TGTGCCAGCAGTAGCGGGAATCAGCCCCAGCATTTT
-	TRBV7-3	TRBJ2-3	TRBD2	CASSPHISGSNLNTQYF	TGTGCCAGCAGCCCTCACATTAGCGGGAGCAATCTGAATACGCAGTATTTT
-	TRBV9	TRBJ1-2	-	CASKKRGDGYTF	TGTGCCAGCAAAAAGCGTGGAGATGGCTACACCTTC
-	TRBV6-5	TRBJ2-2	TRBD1	CASSLTRGRDTGELFF	TGTGCCAGCAGTTTGACAAGGGGGCGCGACACCGGGGAGCTGTTTTTT
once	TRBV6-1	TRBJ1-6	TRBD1	CASQTGGISNSPLHF	TGTGCCAGCCAGACAGGGGGCATTAGTAATTCACCCCTCCACTTT